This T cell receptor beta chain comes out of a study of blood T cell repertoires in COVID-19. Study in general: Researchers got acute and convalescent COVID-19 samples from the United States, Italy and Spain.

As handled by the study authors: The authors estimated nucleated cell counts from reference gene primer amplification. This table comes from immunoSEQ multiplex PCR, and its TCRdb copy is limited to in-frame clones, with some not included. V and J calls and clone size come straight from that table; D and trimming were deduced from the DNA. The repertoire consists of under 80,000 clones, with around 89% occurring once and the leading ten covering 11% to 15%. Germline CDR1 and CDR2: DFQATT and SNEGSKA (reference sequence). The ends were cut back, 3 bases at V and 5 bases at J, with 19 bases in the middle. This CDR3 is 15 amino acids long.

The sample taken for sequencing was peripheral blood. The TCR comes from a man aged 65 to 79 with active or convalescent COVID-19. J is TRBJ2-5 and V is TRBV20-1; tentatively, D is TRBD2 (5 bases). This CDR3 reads CSASTLAPLTETQYF. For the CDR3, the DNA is TGCAGTGCTAGTACGCTAGCTCCCCTCACGGAGACCCAGTACTTC.